A single count supports the clone carrying this TCR beta chain. Time point in this sample: blood 2 weeks post-SBRT. Sample treatment: 15 Gy SBRT to primary tumor, nephrectomy 4 weeks later. These data originate in a study of radiation and T cells in renal cell carcinoma. In germline, CDR1 is MNHNS, CDR2 SASEGT. V lost 4 bases and J lost 3, with 14 bases in between. The CDR3 totals 15 residues. Assay: immunoSEQ multiplex PCR; the TCRdb copy retains only in-frame clones and omits some. Here the sample spans fewer than 55,000 clones, about 80% being singletons. The input for sequencing was blood, taken from a patient whose treatment included radiotherapy and nephrectomy. The rearrangement links TRBV6-1 to TRBJ2-3; D may match TRBD1 or TRBD2 (5 bases each). The TCR was taken from a woman aged 65 to 85 with renal cell carcinoma. The CDR3 reads CASSASTGTTDTQYF. Here the CDR3 DNA reads TGTGCCAGCAGTGCCTCCACCGGGACGACAGATACGCAGTATTTT.